The clone carrying this T cell receptor beta chain was seen repeatedly, ten times or more. What it recognizes is unknown. The data were obtained in a study of CD8 T cells in ankylosing spondylitis. Study-level findings and limits: There was a TCR beta motif, made of roughly eight highly homologous variants, that appeared characteristic of ankylosing spondylitis blood. Earlier work had already found some motif variants in reactive arthritis synovial fluid and blood. Peripheral blood held disease-linked clones only at relatively low frequency, and these were CD8+. Matched synovial fluid from ankylosing spondylitis patients was reported to be enriched for disease-linked clones.

Making the TCR beta libraries involved quantitative 5'-RACE with molecular barcodes. Each CDR3 protein is one row after TCRdb ran MiXCR on the 5' RACE reads. The data show around 490,000 distinct CDR3 sequences, approximately 5.3% seen once. The CDR3 has 14 amino acids. Trimming cost V 4 bases and J 4 bases, with 16 bases left between them. Per the germline V gene, CDR1 is DFQATT and CDR2 is SNEGSKA (reference sequence). V and J are TRBV20-1 and TRBJ2-5, with D possibly matching TRBD1 (6 bases). This clonotype originated in a male donor with ankylosing spondylitis. Sequencing was performed on blood, either unsorted or a sorted T cell fraction (not recorded which). The CDR3 nucleotides are TGCAGTGCTATCCCGACAGGAAGGGGAGAGACCCAGTACTTC. It specifies CSAIPTGRGETQYF.